This T cell receptor (beta chain) was documented in a study of blood T cell repertoires in COVID-19. Study-wide context: Researchers got acute and convalescent COVID-19 samples from the United States, Italy and Spain. PBMCs, B-cell-depleted T cells, or T cells were the source of the cDNA or gDNA that made up the material.

CDR3 length: 18 residues. Trimming pared 4 bases from V and 0 bases from J, leaving 16 bases between. Per germline, CDR1 LNHNV and CDR2 YYDKDF (reference sequence). Self-reported history from a screening survey and questionnaire set each donor's cohort. Authors' processing steps: Nucleated cell number was recorded as an estimate derived from reference gene primer amplification. Sequenced by immunoSEQ multiplex PCR; TCRdb stores in-frame clones only, minus some. The DNA was the basis for D and trimming; V, J and clone size are from that table. The data hold under 300,000 clones, with approximately 88% observed a single time.

The clonotype originates from a middle-aged woman with acute COVID-19. Sequencing used PBMCs or T cells enriched from blood (not recorded which). The rearrangement joins TRBV15 to TRBJ1-6; D is ambiguous. The CDR3 protein is CATSTKDQLGSYNSPLHF. The CDR3 DNA reads TGTGCCACCAGCACTAAGGACCAACTAGGCTCCTATAATTCACCCCTCCACTTT.